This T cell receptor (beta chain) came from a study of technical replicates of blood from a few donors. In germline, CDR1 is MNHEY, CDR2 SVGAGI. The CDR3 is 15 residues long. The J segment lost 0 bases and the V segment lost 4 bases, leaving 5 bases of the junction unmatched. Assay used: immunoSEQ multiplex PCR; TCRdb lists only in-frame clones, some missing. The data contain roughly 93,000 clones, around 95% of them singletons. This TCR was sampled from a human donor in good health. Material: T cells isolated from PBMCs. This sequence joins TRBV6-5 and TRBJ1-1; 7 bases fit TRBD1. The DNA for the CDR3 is TGTGCCAGCAGTTTCAGGGGGAGAATGAACACTGAAGCTTTCTTT. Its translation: CASSFRGRMNTEAFF.